This T cell receptor (beta chain) was recovered during a study of cytomegalovirus exposure and HLA in healthy donors. Study observations and caveats: In an earlier analysis, most TCR beta V segments were productive about 87% or about 30% of the time. HLA restriction was apparent for most CMV-associated TCR beta chains in a later analysis. Across all donors, roughly uniform sequencing depth was an assumption of the presence/absence analyses.

Comments on this clone: The antigen remains unidentified.

PCR employed 60 Vbeta and 13 Jbeta primers. Method: immunoSEQ multiplex PCR; TCRdb's copy keeps in-frame clones and lacks some. This table holds roughly 68,000 clones, over 70% found once. Sequencing input: PBMCs. This sequence was found in a male donor in good health and CMV-seropositive.

CDR3 loop: CASSQAGQGVYGYTF. CDR3 in DNA: TGCGCCAGCAGCCAAGCGGGACAGGGGGTTTATGGCTACACCTTC. V and J are TRBV4-1 and TRBJ1-2; 11 nucleotides align to TRBD1. With V trimmed by 1 base and J by 5 bases, 3 bases remained unmatched. There are 15 residues in the CDR3. Germline CDR1 is MGHRA and CDR2 is YSYEKL.